This T cell receptor (beta chain) was recorded in a study of Graves' ophthalmopathy and Graves' hyperthyroidism. J lost 5 bases, V lost 3 bases, and 7 bases had no gene match. The germline CDR1 and CDR2 sequences are LNHNV and YYDKDF (reference sequence). The CDR3 loop spans 15 amino acids. TCR beta CDR3 regions were amplified from RNA transcripts. HTBI primers primed a first-round RT-PCR, and a second-round multiplex PCR followed. TCRdb reprocessed the multiplex PCR reads via MiXCR and lists one record per CDR3 protein. The table includes around 1.1 million distinct CDR3 sequences, roughly two fifths detected once.

The sequence was obtained from an adult man with Graves' hyperthyroidism. The gene calls are TRBV15 and TRBJ2-5; 9 nucleotides align to TRBD1. Sequenced sample: peripheral blood or thyroid tissue (not recorded which). The CDR3 DNA reads TGTGCCACCAGCAGCCAAGGGGACAGGGTGGAGACCCAGTACTTC. It encodes CATSSQGDRVETQYF.